The 22 T cell receptor beta chains given below trace back to one sample, sequenced in a study of beta chain features in type 1 diabetes. The entirety of the isolated RNA underwent reverse transcription, so expressed TCRB transcripts were sequenced. This table comes from immunoSEQ multiplex PCR, and its TCRdb copy is limited to in-frame clones, with some not included. This sample has 200,000 to 250,000 clones, with about 10% found just once. Sequencing was performed on naive CD4+ T cells from blood. All receptors derive from a woman aged 18 to 35 in good health.

V gene TRBV7-9 combines with J gene TRBJ2-4; TRBD1 agrees at 9 bases. Germline values: CDR1 SEHNR, CDR2 FQNEAQ (reference sequence). V was clipped by 4 bases and J by 8 bases; unmatched bases: 12. The CDR3 loop spans 16 amino acids. The DNA of the CDR3 is TGTGCCAGCAGCTCGGGACAGGGTTACAGCATGGACATTCAGTACTTC. Translated, it gives CASSSGQGYSMDIQYF.

A few counts support this clone. V and J are TRBV2 and TRBJ1-5, with unresolved D. The V gene's germline CDR1 is SNHLY and CDR2 FYNNEI. Trimming pared 8 bases from V and 6 bases from J, leaving 11 bases between. The CDR3 runs 12 residues. As DNA, the CDR3 is TGTGCCAGCTCTCTCGAGGGTCAGCCCCAGCATTTT. Translating it yields CASSLEGQPQHF.

The chain uses TRBV6-5 and TRBJ2-1; weak D call: TRBD1 (6 bases). V dropped 6 bases and J dropped 15 bases, with 21 bases sitting between them. Germline loops: CDR1 MNHEY, CDR2 SVGAGI. The CDR3 contains 13 residues. CDR3 in DNA: TGTGCCAGCAGCACCCGGACTCGACAGGCCTTGTTCTTC. This encodes CASSTRTRQALFF.

This clone was detected only a few times. This chain uses TRBV11-2 with TRBJ2-4; TRBD2 aligns across 9 bases. CDR1 and CDR2 from the germline V gene are SGHAT and FQNNGV. This CDR3 spans 16 amino acids. With V trimmed by 4 bases and J by 1 base, 5 bases remained unmatched. The CDR3 is CASSSSGGHAKNIQYF. The CDR3 nucleotides read TGTGCCAGCAGCTCAAGCGGGGGGCATGCCAAAAACATTCAGTACTTC.

This clone was observed a handful of times. In DNA form, the CDR3 reads TGTGCCAGCAGAGTTCAAGGGGTTTCGGATGAGCAGTTCTTC. It specifies CASRVQGVSDEQFF. The chain links TRBV2 to TRBJ2-1; weak D call: TRBD1 (5 bases). V was pared by 6 bases and J by 8 bases, with 17 bases between. The germline CDR1 and CDR2 sequences are SNHLY and FYNNEI. The CDR3 contains 14 residues.

Many counts were recorded for this clone. The V gene is TRBV7-9, the J gene TRBJ2-1; TRBD2 matches 7 bases. Germline CDR1 and CDR2: SEHNR and FQNEAQ (reference sequence). V dropped 3 bases and J dropped 2; count of bases not matched to a gene: 1. The length of the CDR3 is 14 residues. CDR3 coding DNA: TGTGCCAGCAGCTTGCTAGCGGCCTACAATGAGCAGTTCTTC. Translated: CASSLLAAYNEQFF.

This clone has a handful of counts. The chain has TRBV20-1 and TRBJ1-1, with TRBD1 as a possible D gene (5 bases). Trimming stripped 3 bases from V and 5 bases from J, with 7 bases between. The CDR3 spans 11 residues. CDR1 and CDR2 from the germline V gene are DFQATT and SNEGSKA (reference sequence). The CDR3 nucleotides are TGCAGTGCTAGCCGGGGGACTGAAGCTTTCTTT. Amino acid sequence: CSASRGTEAFF.

This clone occurred a few times. V usage is TRBV29-1 and J usage is TRBJ2-2; the D gene is possibly TRBD2 (7 bases). This CDR3 is built from 13 residues. CDR1 is SQVTM, CDR2 ANQGSEA, per germline. Deletions cut 4 bases from V and 5 bases from J, with 11 bases between. The CDR3, as DNA: TGCAGCGTTGGGGGGGGGCGTACCGGGGAGCTGTTTTTT. This encodes CSVGGGRTGELFF.

In its sample, this clone was seen a few times. The CDR3 sequence: CASSHGQSNTEAFF. In DNA form, the CDR3 reads TGCGCCAGCAGCCATGGGCAGAGCAACACTGAAGCTTTCTTT. The V call is TRBV5-1, the J call TRBJ1-1; D gene unclear. The ends were cut back, 4 bases at V and 2 bases at J, with 12 bases in the middle. This CDR3 is 14 amino acids long. CDR1 is SGHRS, CDR2 YFSETQ, per germline.

The chain combines TRBV19 with TRBJ2-7; 7 nucleotides match TRBD1. Germline CDR1 reads LNHDA; CDR2 reads SQIVND (reference sequence). The CDR3 totals 14 residues. With V trimmed by 4 bases and J by 8 bases, 11 bases remained unmatched. Here the CDR3 DNA reads TGTGCCAGTAGTACTGGGGACAGACCGTGGAAGCAGTACTTC. Its protein product is CASSTGDRPWKQYF.

The genes are TRBV18 and TRBJ2-1; weak D call: TRBD1 (6 bases). Trimming took 2 bases from V and 5 from J, leaving 7 bases between them. The CDR3 has 13 residues. Looked up from germline, CDR1 is KGHSH and CDR2 is LQKENI. The CDR3 region is CASSPGDNNEQFF. CDR3 nucleotide sequence: TGTGCCAGCTCACCAGGGGACAACAATGAGCAGTTCTTC.

The chain employs TRBV19 and TRBJ1-5; 10 nucleotides agree with TRBD1. There are 17 residues in the CDR3. CDR1 and CDR2 (germline): LNHDA, SQIVND (reference sequence). The V gene end was trimmed by 6 bases and the J gene end by 1 base; junction bases not matched to a gene: 9. The CDR3 nucleotides read TGTGCCAGTAGCCCTCCGGGACAGGGGACCAGCAATCAGCCCCAGCATTTT. Protein product: CASSPPGQGTSNQPQHF.

The chain has TRBV28 and TRBJ1-5, with a tentative D call TRBD1 (6 bases). Germline-derived CDR1 and CDR2 are MDHEN and SYDVKM. V lost 6 bases to trimming and J lost 1 base, with 13 bases between them. The CDR3 sequence is 15 residues long. CDR3 nucleotide sequence: TGTGCCAGCAGGTTAAGGGGGGGCAGCAATCAGCCCCAGCATTTT. Amino acid sequence: CASRLRGGSNQPQHF.

The V call is TRBV6-1, the J call TRBJ1-1; D gene unclear. The CDR3 consists of 16 residues. Germline V gene sequence: CDR1 MNHNS, CDR2 SASEGT. Trimming pared 2 bases from V and 0 bases from J, leaving 13 bases between. CDR3 DNA sequence: TGTGCCAGCAGTGAACCGGCAGGCTTTATGAACACTGAAGCTTTCTTT. Its translation: CASSEPAGFMNTEAFF.

This chain joins TRBV6-5 and TRBJ2-5; D remains ambiguous. Germline V CDR1 and CDR2: MNHEY, SVGAGI. Trimming cost V 0 bases and J 7 bases, with 9 bases left between them. This CDR3 region has 13 residues. The DNA of the CDR3 is TGTGCCAGCAGTTACTCGATGGCTGGGACCCAGTACTTC. Encoded protein: CASSYSMAGTQYF.

This clone has only a few counts. The V call is TRBV6-5, the J call TRBJ2-2; a possible D gene is TRBD2 (6 bases). With 9 bases removed from V and 3 bases from J, the gap between germline ends came to 11 bases. Germline CDR1 is MNHEY and CDR2 is SVGAGI. This CDR3 has 13 amino acids. The CDR3 sequence is CASSGLYTGELFF. In DNA form, the CDR3 reads TGTGCCAGTTCGGGACTTTACACCGGGGAGCTGTTTTTT.

A few counts support this clone. The chain couples TRBV19 to TRBJ2-1, with 9 bases that match TRBD2. The CDR3 runs 14 residues. The J segment lost 7 bases and the V segment lost 5 bases, leaving 6 bases of the junction unmatched. From germline, CDR1 is LNHDA and CDR2 SQIVND (reference sequence). The CDR3 loop reads CASSWGTSSNEQFF. The CDR3 nucleotides are TGTGCCAGTAGTTGGGGGACTAGCTCGAATGAGCAGTTCTTC.

V and J are TRBV9 and TRBJ2-3; 10 nucleotides agree with TRBD1. Germline CDR1 and CDR2: SGDLS and YYNGEE. The V gene end was trimmed by 4 bases and the J gene end by 4 bases; junction bases not matched to a gene: 9. The CDR3 contains 16 residues. CDR3 sequence reads: CASSPRAGQGSDTQYF. DNA for the CDR3: TGTGCCAGCAGCCCTAGGGCGGGACAGGGGTCAGATACGCAGTATTTT. Full variable domain (missing parts from reference TRBV9 and TRBJ2-3): DSGVTQTPKHLITATGQRVTLRCSPRSGDLSVYWYQQSLDQGLQFLIQYYNGEERAKGNILERFSAQQFPDLHSELNLSSLELGDSALYFCASSPRAGQGSDTQYFGPGTRLTVL.

The chain joins TRBV7-2 to TRBJ2-2; TRBD1 matches 12 bases. CDR1 is SGHTA, CDR2 FQGNSA, per germline. After removal of 3 bases from V and 6 bases from J, the junction contained 2 bases not matched to a gene. The CDR3 has 15 residues. CDR3 residues: CASSFGTGGSGELFF. CDR3 coding DNA: TGTGCCAGCAGCTTCGGGACAGGGGGCTCCGGGGAGCTGTTTTTT.

The chain uses TRBV7-8 and TRBJ2-2, with no clear D. Trimming cost V 4 bases and J 6 bases, with 12 bases left between them. CDR3 length: 14 amino acids. From germline, CDR1 is SGHVS and CDR2 FQNEAQ. The DNA of the CDR3 is TGTGCCAGCAGCTCTACCGTCCCGGCCGGGGAGCTGTTTTTT. Encoded protein: CASSSTVPAGELFF. Full variable domain (missing parts from reference TRBV7-8 and TRBJ2-2): GAGVSQSPRYKVAKRGQDVALRCDPISGHVSLFWYQQALGQGPEFLTYFQNEAQLDKSGLPSDRFFAERPEGSVSTLKIQRTQQEDSAVYLCASSSTVPAGELFFGEGSRLTVL.

This clone has only a few counts. The V call is TRBV7-9, the J call TRBJ2-7; 8 bases align to TRBD1. The CDR3 sequence is 13 residues long. V dropped 1 base and J dropped 11; count of bases not matched to a gene: 7. Germline V gene sequence: CDR1 SEHNR, CDR2 FQNEAQ (reference sequence). This CDR3 is CASSLGSKTGEYF. CDR3 sequence (DNA): TGTGCCAGCAGCTTAGGAAGTAAGACAGGGGAGTACTTC.

CDR3 nucleotides: TGTGCCAGCAGCGTAGACCCCGCGAGGCCCTACGAGCAGTACTTC. This sequence encodes CASSVDPARPYEQYF. This chain connects TRBV9 to TRBJ2-7; D ambiguous. The CDR3 has 15 amino acids. The germline V and J ends were trimmed by 0 bases and 2 bases, with 12 bases remaining between them. Germline assignment: CDR1 SGDLS and CDR2 YYNGEE.